The subject of this entry is one T cell receptor (beta chain). The data were taken from a study of OX40 agonist ivuxolimab in advanced cancers. On the study more broadly: A history of anti-PD-1, anti-PD-L1 or anti-CTLA-4 therapy was acceptable, and approximately 40% had some.

Germline V gene sequence: CDR1 SNHLY, CDR2 FYNNEI. Trimming took off 6 bases at V and 2 bases at J, with 10 bases between the two ends. This CDR3 region has 13 residues. Profiled with immunoSEQ multiplex PCR; TCRdb holds only in-frame clones, not every one. Of under 65,000 clones detected, about 88% appear once; the ten largest clones hold about 3%. This specimen was CD4+ or CD8+ T cells sorted from blood, taken in a trial of the OX40 agonist ivuxolimab. The chain joins TRBV2 to TRBJ1-1, with a tentative D call TRBD1 (5 bases). The sequence came from an adult with an advanced solid tumor such as melanoma, head and neck, liver or kidney cancer. Here the CDR3 reads CASRQESNTEAFF. CDR3 DNA sequence: TGTGCCAGCAGACAGGAGTCTAACACTGAAGCTTTCTTT.